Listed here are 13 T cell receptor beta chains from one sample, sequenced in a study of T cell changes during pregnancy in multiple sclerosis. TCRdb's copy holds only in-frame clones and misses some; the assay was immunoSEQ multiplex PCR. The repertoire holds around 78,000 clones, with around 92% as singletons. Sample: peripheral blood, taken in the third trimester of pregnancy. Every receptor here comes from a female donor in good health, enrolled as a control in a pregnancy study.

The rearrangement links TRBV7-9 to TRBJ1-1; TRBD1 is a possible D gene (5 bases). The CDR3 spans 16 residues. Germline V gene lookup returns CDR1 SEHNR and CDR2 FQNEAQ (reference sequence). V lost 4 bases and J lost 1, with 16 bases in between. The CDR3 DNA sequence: TGTGCCAGCAGCTCACCACCGGGGGAGGGGAACACTGAAGCTTTCTTT. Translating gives CASSSPPGEGNTEAFF.

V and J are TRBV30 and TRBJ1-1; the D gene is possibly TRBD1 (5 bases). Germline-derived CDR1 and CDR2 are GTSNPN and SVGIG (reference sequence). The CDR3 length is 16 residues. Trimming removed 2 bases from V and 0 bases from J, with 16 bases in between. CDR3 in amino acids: CAWSIDWGGMNTEAFF. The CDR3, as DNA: TGTGCCTGGAGTATCGACTGGGGCGGTATGAACACTGAAGCTTTCTTT.

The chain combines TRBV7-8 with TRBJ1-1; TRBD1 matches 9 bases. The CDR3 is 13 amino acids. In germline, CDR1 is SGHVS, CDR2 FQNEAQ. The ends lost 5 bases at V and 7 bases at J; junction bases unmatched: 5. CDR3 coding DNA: TGTGCCAGCAGCCACAGGGGGCCCGATGAAGCTTTCTTT. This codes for CASSHRGPDEAFF.

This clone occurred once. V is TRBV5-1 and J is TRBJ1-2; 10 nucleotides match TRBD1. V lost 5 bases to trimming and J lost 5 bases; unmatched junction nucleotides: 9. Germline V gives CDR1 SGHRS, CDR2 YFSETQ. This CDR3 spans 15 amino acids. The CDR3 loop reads CASRPDRGQRYGYTF. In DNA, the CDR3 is TGCGCCAGCAGACCTGACAGGGGGCAAAGGTATGGCTACACCTTC.

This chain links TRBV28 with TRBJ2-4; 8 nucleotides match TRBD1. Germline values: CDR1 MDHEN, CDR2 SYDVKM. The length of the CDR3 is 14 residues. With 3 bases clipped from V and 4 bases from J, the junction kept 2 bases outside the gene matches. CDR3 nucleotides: TGTGCCAGCAGTTTCGGACAGGGAAAAAACATTCAGTACTTC. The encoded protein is CASSFGQGKNIQYF.

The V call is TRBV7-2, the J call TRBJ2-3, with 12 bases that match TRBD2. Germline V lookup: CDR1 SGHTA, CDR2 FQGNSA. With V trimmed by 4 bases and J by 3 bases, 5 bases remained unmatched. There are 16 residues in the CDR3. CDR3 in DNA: TGTGCCAGCAGCTCCGGACTAGCGGGAACGACAGATACGCAGTATTTT. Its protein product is CASSSGLAGTTDTQYF. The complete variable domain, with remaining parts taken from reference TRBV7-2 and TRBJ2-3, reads GAGVSQSPSNKVTEKGKDVELRCDPISGHTALYWYRQSLGQGLEFLIYFQGNSAPDKSGLPSDRFSAERTGGSVSTLTIQRTQQEDSAVYLCASSSGLAGTTDTQYFGPGTRLTVL.

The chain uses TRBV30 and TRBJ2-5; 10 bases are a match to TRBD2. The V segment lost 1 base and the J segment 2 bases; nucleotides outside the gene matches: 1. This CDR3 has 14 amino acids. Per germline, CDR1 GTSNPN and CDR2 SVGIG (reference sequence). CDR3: CAWSGGLAQETQYF. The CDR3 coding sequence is TGTGCCTGGAGTGGGGGACTAGCGCAAGAGACCCAGTACTTC.

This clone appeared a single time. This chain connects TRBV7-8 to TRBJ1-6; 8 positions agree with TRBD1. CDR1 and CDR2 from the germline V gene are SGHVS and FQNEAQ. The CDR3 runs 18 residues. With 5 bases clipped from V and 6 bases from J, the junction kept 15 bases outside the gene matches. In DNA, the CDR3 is TGTGCCAGCAGCCCTAAACTGGACAGGGAGTCTAGTAATTCACCCCTCCACTTT. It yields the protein CASSPKLDRESSNSPLHF.

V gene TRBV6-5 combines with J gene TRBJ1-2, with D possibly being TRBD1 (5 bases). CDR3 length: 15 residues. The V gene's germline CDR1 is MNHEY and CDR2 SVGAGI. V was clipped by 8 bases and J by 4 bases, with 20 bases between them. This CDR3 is CASRAGGVISYGYTF. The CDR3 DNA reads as TGTGCCAGCCGCGCGGGGGGAGTAATTAGCTATGGCTACACCTTC.

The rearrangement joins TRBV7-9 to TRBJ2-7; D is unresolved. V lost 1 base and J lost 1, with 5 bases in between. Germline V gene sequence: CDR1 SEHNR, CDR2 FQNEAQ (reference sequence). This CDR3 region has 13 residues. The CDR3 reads CASSLGASYEQYF. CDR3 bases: TGTGCCAGCAGCTTAGGGGCATCCTACGAGCAGTACTTC.

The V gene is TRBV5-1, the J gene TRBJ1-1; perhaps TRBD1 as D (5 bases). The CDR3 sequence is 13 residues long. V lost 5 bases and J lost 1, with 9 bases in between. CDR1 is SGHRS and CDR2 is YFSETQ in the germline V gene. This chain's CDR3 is CASSRGGNTEAFF. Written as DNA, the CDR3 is TGCGCCAGCAGTCGGGGGGGGAACACTGAAGCTTTCTTT.

The CDR3 DNA reads as TGTGCCAGCAGCTCTCAAGGGGACACTGAAGCTTTCTTT. Its translation: CASSSQGDTEAFF. The rearrangement links TRBV9 to TRBJ1-1; a weak D match, TRBD1 (5 bases). V lost 4 bases and J lost 3, with 10 bases in between. Germline V gene lookup returns CDR1 SGDLS and CDR2 YYNGEE. The CDR3 is made up of 13 amino acids.

CDR3 sequence reads: CASSYSKGGGVETQYF. In DNA, the CDR3 is TGTGCCAGCAGTTACTCGAAGGGGGGGGGCGTCGAGACCCAGTACTTC. This chain uses TRBV6-5 with TRBJ2-5, with D possibly matching TRBD2 (7 bases). CDR3 size: 16 residues. Trimming shortened V by 0 bases and J by 5 bases, and 16 bases separated the two germline ends. Per germline, CDR1 MNHEY and CDR2 SVGAGI.